The T cell receptor (beta chain) under discussion was sequenced for a study of control samples from healthy donors and cancer patients (dated by TCRdb to the early 2020s). Note on this clone: The antigen it recognizes is unknown. Per-base qualities were not stored, and no clone one base away is much larger.

Library generation was performed with the immunoSEQ multiplex PCR assay. TCRdb mirrors the immuneACCESS table, restricted to in-frame sequences. Some clones are absent from its copies; in checked studies, under half trace to an unresolved V gene, and the reason for the others is unknown. This sample gives about 170,000 clones in total; about nine tenths of them show up just once. About 1.6% of the sample belongs to the ten largest clones. After removal of 11 bases from V and 3 bases from J, the junction retains 3 bases not matched to a gene. Looking up the germline V gene yields CDR1 ENHRY and CDR2 SYGVKD. Including cysteine and phenylalanine, the CDR3 has 12 amino acids. The entry retains the CDR3 DNA only, 36 bases that are in frame from base 1.

Sequenced: blood. The chain is encoded by TRBV10-3 joined to TRBJ1-2, with 10 central nucleotides matching TRBD1. The origin of this receptor is a woman in her thirties in good health. For the CDR3, the sequence is CAVGTGDYGYTF. The nucleotides read TGTGCCGTCGGGACAGGGGACTATGGCTACACCTTC.